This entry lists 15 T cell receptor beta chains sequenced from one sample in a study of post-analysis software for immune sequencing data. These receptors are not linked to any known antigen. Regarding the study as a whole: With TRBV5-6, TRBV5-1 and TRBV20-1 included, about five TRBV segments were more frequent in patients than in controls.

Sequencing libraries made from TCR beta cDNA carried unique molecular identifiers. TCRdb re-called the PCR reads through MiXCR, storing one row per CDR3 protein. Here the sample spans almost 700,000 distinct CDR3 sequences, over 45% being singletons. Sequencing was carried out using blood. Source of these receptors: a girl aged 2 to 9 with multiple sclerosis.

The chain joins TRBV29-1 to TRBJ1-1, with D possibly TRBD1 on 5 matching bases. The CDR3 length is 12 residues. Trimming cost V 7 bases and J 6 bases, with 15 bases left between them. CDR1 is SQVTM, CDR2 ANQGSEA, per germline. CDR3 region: CSGLNRGSEAFF. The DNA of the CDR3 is TGCAGCGGGTTAAACCGGGGGTCTGAAGCTTTCTTT.

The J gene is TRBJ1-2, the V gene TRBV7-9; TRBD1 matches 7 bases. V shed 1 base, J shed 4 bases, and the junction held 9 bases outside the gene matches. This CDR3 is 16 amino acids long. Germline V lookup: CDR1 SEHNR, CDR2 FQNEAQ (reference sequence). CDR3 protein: CASSLGGGASGYGYTF. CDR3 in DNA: TGTGCCAGCAGCTTAGGAGGGGGCGCCTCGGGCTATGGCTACACCTTC. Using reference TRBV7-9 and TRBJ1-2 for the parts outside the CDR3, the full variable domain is DTGVSQNPRHKITKRGQNVTFRCDPISEHNRLYWYRQTLGQGPEFLTYFQNEAQLEKSRLLSDRFSAERPKGSFSTLEIQRTEQGDSAMYLCASSLGGGASGYGYTFGSGTRLTVV.

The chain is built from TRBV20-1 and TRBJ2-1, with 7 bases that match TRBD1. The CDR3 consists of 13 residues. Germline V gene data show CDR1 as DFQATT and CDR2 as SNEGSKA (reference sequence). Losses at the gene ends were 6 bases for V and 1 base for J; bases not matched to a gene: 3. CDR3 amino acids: CSASQGSYNEQFF. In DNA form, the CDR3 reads TGCAGTGCATCACAGGGGTCCTACAATGAGCAGTTCTTC.

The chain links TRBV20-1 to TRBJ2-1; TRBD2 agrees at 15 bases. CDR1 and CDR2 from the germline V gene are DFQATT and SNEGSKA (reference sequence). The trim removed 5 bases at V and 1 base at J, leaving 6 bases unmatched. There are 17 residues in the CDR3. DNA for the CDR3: TGCAGTGCTCGGGGACTAGCGGGAGGAGGGTCCTACAATGAGCAGTTCTTC. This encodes CSARGLAGGGSYNEQFF.

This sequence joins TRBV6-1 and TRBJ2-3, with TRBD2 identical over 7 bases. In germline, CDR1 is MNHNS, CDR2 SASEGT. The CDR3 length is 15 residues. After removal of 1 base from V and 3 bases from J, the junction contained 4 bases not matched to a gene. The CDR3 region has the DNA TGTGCCAGCAGTGAAGGGGGGGGAGGGACAGATACGCAGTATTTT. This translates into CASSEGGGGTDTQYF.

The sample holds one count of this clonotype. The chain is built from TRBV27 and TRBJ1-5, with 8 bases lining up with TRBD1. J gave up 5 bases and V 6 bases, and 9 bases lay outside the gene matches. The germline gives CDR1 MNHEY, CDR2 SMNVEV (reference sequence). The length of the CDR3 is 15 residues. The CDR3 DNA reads TGTGCCAGCAGCCCCCAGGGGGCTCGGCATCAGCCCCAGCATTTT. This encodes CASSPQGARHQPQHF.

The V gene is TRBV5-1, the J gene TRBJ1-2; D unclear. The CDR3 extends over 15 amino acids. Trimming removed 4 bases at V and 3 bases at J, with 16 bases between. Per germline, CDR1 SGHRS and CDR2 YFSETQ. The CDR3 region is CASSVYGLQDYGYTF. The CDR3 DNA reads TGCGCCAGCAGCGTCTACGGGCTTCAGGACTATGGCTACACCTTC.

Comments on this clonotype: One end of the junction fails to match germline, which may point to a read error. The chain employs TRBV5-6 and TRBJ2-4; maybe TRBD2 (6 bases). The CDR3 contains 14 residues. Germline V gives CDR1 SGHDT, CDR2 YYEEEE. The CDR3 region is CANSRREAKNIQYF. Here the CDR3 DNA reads TGTGCCAACAGCCGGAGGGAAGCCAAAAACATTCAGTACTTC. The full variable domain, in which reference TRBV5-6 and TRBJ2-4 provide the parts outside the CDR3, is DAGVTQSPTHLIKTRGQQVTLRCSPKSGHDTVSWYQQALGQGPQFIFQYYEEEERQRGNFPDRFSGHQFPNYSSELNVNALLLGDSALYLCANSRREAKNIQYFGAGTRLSVL.

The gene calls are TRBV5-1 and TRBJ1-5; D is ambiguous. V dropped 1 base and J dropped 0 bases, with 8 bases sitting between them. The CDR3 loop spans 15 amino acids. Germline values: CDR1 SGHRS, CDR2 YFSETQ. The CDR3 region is CASSLRRYSNQPQHF. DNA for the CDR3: TGCGCCAGCAGCTTGAGAAGGTATAGCAATCAGCCCCAGCATTTT.

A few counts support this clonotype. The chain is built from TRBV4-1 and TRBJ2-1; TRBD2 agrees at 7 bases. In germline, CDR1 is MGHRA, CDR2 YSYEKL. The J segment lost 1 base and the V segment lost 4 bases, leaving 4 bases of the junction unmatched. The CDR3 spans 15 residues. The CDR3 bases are TGCGCCAGCAGCCCGCTAGCGGAGTCCTACAATGAGCAGTTCTTC. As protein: CASSPLAESYNEQFF.

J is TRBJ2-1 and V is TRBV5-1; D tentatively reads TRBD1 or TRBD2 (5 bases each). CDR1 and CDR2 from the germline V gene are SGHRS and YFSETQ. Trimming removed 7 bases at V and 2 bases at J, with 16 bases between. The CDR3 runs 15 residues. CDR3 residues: CASAGTLSTYNEQFF. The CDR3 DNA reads TGCGCCAGCGCAGGGACCCTAAGCACCTACAATGAGCAGTTCTTC.

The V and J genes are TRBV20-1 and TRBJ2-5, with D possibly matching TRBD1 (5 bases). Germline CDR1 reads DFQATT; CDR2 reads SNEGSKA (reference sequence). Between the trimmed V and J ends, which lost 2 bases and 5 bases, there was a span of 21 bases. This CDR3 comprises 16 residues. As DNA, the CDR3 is TGCAGTGCTAGAAAAGTGAGGTCAGGGCTTCGGGAGACCCAGTACTTC. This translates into CSARKVRSGLRETQYF.

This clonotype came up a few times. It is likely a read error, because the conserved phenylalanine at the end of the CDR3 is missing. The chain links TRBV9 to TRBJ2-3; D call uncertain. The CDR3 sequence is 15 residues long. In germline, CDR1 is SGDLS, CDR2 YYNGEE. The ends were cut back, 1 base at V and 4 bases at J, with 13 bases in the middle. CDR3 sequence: CASSVSEEVADTQYL. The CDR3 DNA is TGTGCCAGCAGCGTAAGCGAAGAGGTCGCAGATACGCAGTATTTG.

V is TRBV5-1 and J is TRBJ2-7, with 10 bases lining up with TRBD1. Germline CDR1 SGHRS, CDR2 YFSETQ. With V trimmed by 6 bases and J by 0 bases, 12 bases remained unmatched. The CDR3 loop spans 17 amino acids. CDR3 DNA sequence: TGCGCCAGCACCACCCAGACAGGGGGCCCCCGCTCCTACGAGCAGTACTTC. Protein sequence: CASTTQTGGPRSYEQYF.

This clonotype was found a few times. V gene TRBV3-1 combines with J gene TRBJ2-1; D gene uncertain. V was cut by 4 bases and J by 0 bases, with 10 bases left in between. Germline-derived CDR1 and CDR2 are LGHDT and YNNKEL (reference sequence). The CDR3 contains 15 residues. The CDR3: CASSPTVSSYNEQFF. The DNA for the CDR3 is TGTGCCAGCAGCCCGACCGTGAGCTCCTACAATGAGCAGTTCTTC.